The 4 T cell receptor beta chains in this list originate from one sample, sequenced in a study of blood T cell repertoires in COVID-19 (dated by TCRdb to 2020 to 2021). The method was the immunoSEQ multiplex PCR assay. TCRdb holds this immuneACCESS table with in-frame rearrangements only. Some clones are missing; in checked studies, unresolved V genes explain under half, and the rest has no known cause. In this sample the table shows 150,000 to 180,000 clones, around 85% of which occur a single time. The ten largest clonotypes hold around 2.5% of the sample. Sequencing was carried out using peripheral blood. The source is a woman in her 70s with acute or convalescent COVID-19.

This clone has only one observation. The J gene is TRBJ1-1, the V gene TRBV18, with a tentative D call TRBD1 (5 bases). The CDR3 sequence is 15 residues long. Trimming pared 0 bases from V and 1 base from J, leaving 9 bases between. From germline, CDR1 is KGHSH and CDR2 LQKENI. CDR3 sequence reads: CASSPPVGENTEAFF. The CDR3 DNA reads TGTGCCAGCTCACCACCTGTAGGGGAGAACACTGAAGCTTTCTTT.

The chain uses TRBV29-1 and TRBJ1-1; no firm D call. The CDR3 consists of 13 residues. Trimming left V 6 bases short and J 4 bases short, with 15 bases between. Germline assignment: CDR1 SQVTM and CDR2 ANQGSEA. The CDR3 sequence is CSVRETSSTEAFF. The CDR3 DNA reads as TGCAGCGTCCGAGAAACTTCGAGCACTGAAGCTTTCTTT. Complete variable domain (other parts from reference TRBV29-1 and TRBJ1-1): SAVISQKPSRDICQRGTSLTIQCQVDSQVTMMFWYRQQPGQSLTLIATANQGSEATYESGFVIDKFPISRPNLTFSTLTVSNMSPEDSSIYLCSVRETSSTEAFFGQGTRLTVV.

This sequence joins TRBV7-9 and TRBJ1-2, with 11 bases identical to TRBD1. CDR3 length equals 16 residues. CDR1 is SEHNR, CDR2 FQNEAQ, per germline (reference sequence). Germline trimming cut 1 base from V and 3 bases from J; bases unmatched to any gene: 4. DNA for the CDR3: TGTGCCAGCAGCTTAGAGTGGGACAGGGGGGACTATGGCTACACCTTC. This gives the protein CASSLEWDRGDYGYTF.

The chain recombines TRBV19 with TRBJ1-2; 9 bases line up with TRBD1. V lost 4 bases to trimming and J lost 2 bases; unmatched junction nucleotides: 2. CDR3 length: 14 amino acids. CDR1 LNHDA and CDR2 SQIVND come from the germline V gene (reference sequence). The CDR3 protein is CASSRQGGNYGYTF. The CDR3 coding sequence is TGTGCCAGTAGTAGACAGGGGGGGAACTATGGCTACACCTTC.